The T cell receptor beta chain under discussion was sequenced for a study of T cell responses to AZD1222 COVID-19 vaccine. Study as a whole: Some second doses came at about 4 weeks and others at about 12 weeks; these were pooled. Study-level findings and limits: Only a handful of people who got AZD1222 tested seropositive at baseline. None of the repertoires were sampled until the peak T cell response had passed. Breadth and depth of Spike-specific TCRs rose after two AZD1222 doses.

With 5 bases removed from V and 7 bases from J, the gap between germline ends came to 9 bases. The CDR3 is made up of 12 amino acids. CDR1 and CDR2 from the germline V gene are MNHEY and SVGEGT. This table comes from immunoSEQ multiplex PCR, and its TCRdb copy is limited to in-frame clones, with some not included. The data show 75,000 to 100,000 clones, roughly 90% seen once. Regarding this clone: Its antigen is unidentified.

The rearrangement uses TRBV6-2 or TRBV6-3 and TRBJ2-1, with D possibly TRBD2 on 6 matching bases. Sequencing used peripheral blood, obtained on day 0 of AZD1222 vaccination. This clonotype was obtained from an adult in good health. This CDR3 reads CASSLLANEQFF. CDR3 in DNA: TGTGCCAGCAGTCTCCTAGCGAATGAGCAGTTCTTC.